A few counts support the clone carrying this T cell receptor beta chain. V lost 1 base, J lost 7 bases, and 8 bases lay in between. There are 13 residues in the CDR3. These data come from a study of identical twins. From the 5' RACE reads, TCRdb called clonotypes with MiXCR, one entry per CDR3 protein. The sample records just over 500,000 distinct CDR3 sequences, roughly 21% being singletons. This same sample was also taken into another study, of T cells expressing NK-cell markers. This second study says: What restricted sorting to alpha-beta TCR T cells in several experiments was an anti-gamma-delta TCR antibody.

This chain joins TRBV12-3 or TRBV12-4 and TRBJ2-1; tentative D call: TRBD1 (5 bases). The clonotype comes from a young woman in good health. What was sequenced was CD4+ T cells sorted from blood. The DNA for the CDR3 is TGTGCCAGCAGTTTAGGGACACCAAATGAGCAGTTCTTC. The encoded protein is CASSLGTPNEQFF.